This T cell receptor (beta chain) comes out of a study of blood T cell repertoires in COVID-19. Allocation to cohorts depended on clinical history reported by the participants. Data came from immunoSEQ multiplex PCR; TCRdb stores just in-frame clones and leaves some out. The sample includes 380,000 or so clones, 88% of them seen just once. The receptor's source is a woman between 35 and 50 years old with acute COVID-19. The sequencing input was PBMCs or T cells enriched from blood (not recorded which).

This chain's CDR3 is CASRVSGGQETQYF. The CDR3 nucleotides read TGTGCCAGCAGAGTTAGCGGGGGGCAAGAGACCCAGTACTTC. The rearrangement joins TRBV2 to TRBJ2-5; 10 bases align to TRBD2. CDR1 SNHLY and CDR2 FYNNEI come from the germline V gene. The CDR3 spans 14 residues. Trimming removed 6 bases from V and 2 bases from J; junction bases left unmatched: 3.